Described below is a single T cell receptor beta chain sequence and its context. Its antigen is unidentified. These data belong to a study of blood T cells in healthy people across ages. A second PCR, run for roughly 7 to 12 cycles, used a sample-barcoded 5' primer plus a J-beta primer mix. Each CDR3 protein is one row after TCRdb ran MiXCR on the 5' RACE reads. This table holds roughly 500,000 distinct CDR3 sequences, 27% found once. Every donor gave roughly 9.2 milliliters of peripheral blood. The CDR3 has 15 residues. The germline gives CDR1 MNHNS, CDR2 SASEGT. Deletions cut 5 bases from V and 0 bases from J, with 12 bases between. Study-level points and caveats: Naive T cell percentage by flow cytometry tracked strongly with beta diversity.

Sequenced input: blood. J is TRBJ2-3 and V is TRBV6-1, with D perhaps being TRBD1 or TRBD2 (5 bases each). The receptor comes from a woman in her 70s in good health. CDR3 loop: CASSIRDVSTDTQYF. CDR3 coding DNA: TGTGCCAGCAGTATCCGGGACGTTAGCACAGATACGCAGTATTTT.